This T cell receptor (beta chain) was sequenced for a study of regulatory T cells in long-lasting Graves disease. Building the TCR beta libraries relied on iRepertoire HTBI primers, and CDR3 regions underwent Arm-PCR. TCRdb itself ran the multiplex PCR reads through MiXCR, one entry per CDR3 protein. The table shows over 450,000 distinct CDR3 sequences, with 20% to 25% occurring only once. The study, taken as a whole, reports: Patients with persistent disease shared 2,900 or so public clonotypes, outpacing the 966 shared by new patients.

This clonotype was counted ten times or more. Its antigen is unknown. Time point noted: persistent/refractory GD, antithyroid drugs over 5 years with positive TRAb. Following extraction of RNA from PBMCs, that RNA was used to make the TCR library. CDR3 length equals 15 residues. Per germline, CDR1 LGHDT and CDR2 YNNKEL (reference sequence). The V end was cut by 4 bases, the J end by 4 bases, with 16 bases between. The genes are TRBV3-1 and TRBJ2-5, with D perhaps being TRBD1 or TRBD2 (5 bases each). The sequence came from a female donor with Graves disease. Here the sequenced sample was peripheral blood mononuclear cells (PBMCs), taken when the disease was refractory, from a patient treated with antithyroid drugs. Written as DNA, the CDR3 is TGTGCCAGCAGCCGCCCGGGACGGAGTGGAGAGACCCAGTACTTC. As protein: CASSRPGRSGETQYF.